This T cell receptor beta chain was retrieved from a study of sequential checkpoint blockade in melanoma. Study-wide context: Both treatment sequences were followed by maintenance nivolumab. TCRβ was sequenced from DNA of about a hundred pretreatment tumors. About two dozen patients had tumor biopsies before treatment and at week 13.

Treatment indicated: randomized to nivolumab then ipilimumab (arm A) or the reverse (arm B). No patient had prior DNA-damaging chemotherapy. Trimming at V came to 5 bases and at J to 2 bases, leaving 8 bases not matched to a gene. CDR3 length: 15 residues. CDR1 MDHEN and CDR2 SYDVKM come from the germline V gene. The method was immunoSEQ multiplex PCR; TCRdb's version includes in-frame clones alone and lacks a portion of them. The table includes 35,000 to 40,000 clones, 30% to 35% detected once. This TCR came from a human donor with melanoma. This rearrangement joins TRBV28 to TRBJ1-1; TRBD1 matches at 7 bases. Specimen: tumor tissue (inferred from file names), collected from a patient given nivolumab and ipilimumab in sequence. The CDR3 here is CASSLGVGGNTEAFF. Here the CDR3 DNA reads TGTGCCAGCAGTCTAGGGGTAGGGGGCAACACTGAAGCTTTCTTT.